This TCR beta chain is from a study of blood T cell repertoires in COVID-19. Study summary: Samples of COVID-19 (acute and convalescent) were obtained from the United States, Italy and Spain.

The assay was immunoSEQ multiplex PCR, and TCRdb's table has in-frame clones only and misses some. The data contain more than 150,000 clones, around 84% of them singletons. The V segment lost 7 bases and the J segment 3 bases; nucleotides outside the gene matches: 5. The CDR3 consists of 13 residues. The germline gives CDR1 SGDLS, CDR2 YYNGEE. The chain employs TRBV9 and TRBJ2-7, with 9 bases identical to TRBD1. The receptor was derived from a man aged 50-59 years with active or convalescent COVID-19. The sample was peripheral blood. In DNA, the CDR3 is TGTGCCAGCGGGACGGGACAGGGCTACGAGCAGTACTTC. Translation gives CASGTGQGYEQYF. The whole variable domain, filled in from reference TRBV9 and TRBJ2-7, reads DSGVTQTPKHLITATGQRVTLRCSPRSGDLSVYWYQQSLDQGLQFLIQYYNGEERAKGNILERFSAQQFPDLHSELNLSSLELGDSALYFCASGTGQGYEQYFGPGTRLTVT.